This TCR beta chain was observed in a study of cytomegalovirus exposure and HLA in healthy donors. The PCR was carried out with 60 Vbeta primers and 13 Jbeta primers. Assay used: immunoSEQ multiplex PCR; TCRdb lists only in-frame clones, some missing. Among some 130,000 clones, 80% were seen once, and the ten largest hold 2.5% to 3.5%. V lost 5 bases and J 3 bases, leaving 17 bases between the germline ends. The V gene's germline CDR1 is ENHRY and CDR2 SYGVKD. This CDR3 is built from 15 residues. The TCR sequence derives from a male donor in good health and CMV-seronegative. The sequencing input was PBMCs. The chain recombines TRBV10-3 with TRBJ2-7; maybe TRBD1 (6 bases). The CDR3 is CAISFTGSLIYEQYF. The CDR3 DNA reads as TGTGCCATCAGTTTCACAGGGTCTCTAATCTACGAGCAGTACTTC.